This T cell receptor beta chain originates from a study of blood T cells in healthy people across ages. Findings and caveats of the study: Reliance upon unsorted PBMCs precluded definitive naive versus antigen-experienced comparison.

For this clonotype: The antigen is unknown.

Sample-barcoded 5' priming and a J-beta primer mix drove a second PCR of roughly 6 to 12 cycles. TCRdb independently ran MiXCR on the 5' RACE reads; one entry per CDR3 protein. Of approximately 1.5 million distinct CDR3 sequences in the sample, approximately 43% were seen once. The CDR3 consists of 17 residues. Germline values: CDR1 DFQATT, CDR2 SNEGSKA (reference sequence). This rearrangement joins TRBV20-1 to TRBJ2-5, with 7 bases lining up with TRBD1. The J call is doubtful: the DNA matches TRBJ2-4 better. This TCR came from a woman between 18 and 29 years old in good health. Sequences were obtained from blood. Here the CDR3 DNA reads TGCAGTGCCACTACCGGGACAGCCTTTTTAAAAGAAAACATTCAGTACTTC. Amino acids: CSATTGTAFLKENIQYF.